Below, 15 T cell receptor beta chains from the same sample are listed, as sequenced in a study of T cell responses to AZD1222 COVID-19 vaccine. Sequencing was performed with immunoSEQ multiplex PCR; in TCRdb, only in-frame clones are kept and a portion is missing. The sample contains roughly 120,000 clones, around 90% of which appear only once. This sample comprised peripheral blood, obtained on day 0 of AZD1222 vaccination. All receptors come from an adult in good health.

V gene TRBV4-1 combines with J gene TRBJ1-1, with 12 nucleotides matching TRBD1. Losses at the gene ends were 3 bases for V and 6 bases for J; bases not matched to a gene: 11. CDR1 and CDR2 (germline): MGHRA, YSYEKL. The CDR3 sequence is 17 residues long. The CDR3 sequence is CASSQSRDRGPAAEAFF. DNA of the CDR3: TGCGCCAGCAGCCAGTCCCGGGACAGGGGGCCTGCGGCTGAAGCTTTCTTT.

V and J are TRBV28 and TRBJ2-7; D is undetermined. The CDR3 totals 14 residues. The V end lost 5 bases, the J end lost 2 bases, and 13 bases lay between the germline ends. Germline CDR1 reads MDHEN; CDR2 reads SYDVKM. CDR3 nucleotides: TGTGCCAGCAGTCGCCTGACTGGAACCTACGAGCAGTACTTC. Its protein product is CASSRLTGTYEQYF.

The CDR3 bases are TGCAGTCTAGGGAAAGGAGATACGCAGTATTTT. It translates to CSLGKGDTQYF. This chain links TRBV20-1 with TRBJ2-3; no reliable D call. The germline V gene has CDR1 DFQATT and CDR2 SNEGSKA (reference sequence). The CDR3 extends over 11 amino acids. Trimming took 8 bases from V and 5 from J, leaving 11 bases between them.

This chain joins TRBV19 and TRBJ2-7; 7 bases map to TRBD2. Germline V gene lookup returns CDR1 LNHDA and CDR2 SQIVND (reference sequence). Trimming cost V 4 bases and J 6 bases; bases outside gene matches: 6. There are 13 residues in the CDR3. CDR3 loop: CASSSRGEGEQYF. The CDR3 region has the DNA TGTGCCAGTAGTAGTCGGGGGGAAGGCGAGCAGTACTTC.

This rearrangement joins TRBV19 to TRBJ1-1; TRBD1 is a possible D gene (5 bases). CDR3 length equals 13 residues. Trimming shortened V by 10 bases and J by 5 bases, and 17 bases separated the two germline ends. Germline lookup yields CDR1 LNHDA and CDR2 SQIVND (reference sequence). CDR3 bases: TGTGCCACCAGGGCAGGTCCTGGAACTGAAGCTTTCTTT. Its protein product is CATRAGPGTEAFF.

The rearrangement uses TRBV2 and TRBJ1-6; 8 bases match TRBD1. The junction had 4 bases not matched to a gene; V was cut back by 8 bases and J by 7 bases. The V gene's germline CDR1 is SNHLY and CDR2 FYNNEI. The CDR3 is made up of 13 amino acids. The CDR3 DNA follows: TGTGCCAGCGAGGACAGGGAAAATTCACCCCTCCACTTT. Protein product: CASEDRENSPLHF.

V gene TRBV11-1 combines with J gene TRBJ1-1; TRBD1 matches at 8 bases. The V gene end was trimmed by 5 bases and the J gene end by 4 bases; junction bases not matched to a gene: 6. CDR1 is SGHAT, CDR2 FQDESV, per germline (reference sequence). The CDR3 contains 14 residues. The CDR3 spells CASSAFTGGTEAFF. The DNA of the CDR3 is TGTGCCAGCAGCGCCTTTACAGGGGGCACTGAAGCTTTCTTT.

This chain's CDR3 is CASSSRPAAGYEQYF. For the CDR3, the DNA is TGTGCCAGCAGTTCCCGGCCTGCGGCGGGCTACGAGCAGTACTTC. V is TRBV6-2 or TRBV6-3 and J is TRBJ2-7; D is possibly TRBD2 (5 bases). V gave up 4 bases and J gave up 3 bases, with 16 bases separating them. There are 15 residues in the CDR3. Germline loops: CDR1 MNHEY, CDR2 SVGEGT.

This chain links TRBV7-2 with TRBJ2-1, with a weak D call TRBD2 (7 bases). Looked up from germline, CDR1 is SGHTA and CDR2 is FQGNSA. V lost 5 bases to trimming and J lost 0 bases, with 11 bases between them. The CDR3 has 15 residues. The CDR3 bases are TGTGCCAGCAGCCGCGGGGGCGGCTCCTACAATGAGCAGTTCTTC. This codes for CASSRGGGSYNEQFF.

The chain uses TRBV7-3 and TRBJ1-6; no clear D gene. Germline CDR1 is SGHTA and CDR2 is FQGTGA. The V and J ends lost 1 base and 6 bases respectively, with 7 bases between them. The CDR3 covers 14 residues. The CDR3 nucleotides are TGTGCCAGCAGCTTAAACATCCTTAATTCACCCCTCCACTTT. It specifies CASSLNILNSPLHF.

CDR3 sequence reads: CASSQSWRQNTGELFF. DNA for the CDR3: TGTGCCAGCAGCCAATCTTGGCGGCAGAACACCGGGGAGCTGTTTTTT. The chain couples TRBV7-6 to TRBJ2-2; D not certain. This CDR3 is built from 16 residues. V was cut by 5 bases and J by 1 base, with 14 bases left in between. Germline CDR1 is SGHVS and CDR2 is FNYEAQ.

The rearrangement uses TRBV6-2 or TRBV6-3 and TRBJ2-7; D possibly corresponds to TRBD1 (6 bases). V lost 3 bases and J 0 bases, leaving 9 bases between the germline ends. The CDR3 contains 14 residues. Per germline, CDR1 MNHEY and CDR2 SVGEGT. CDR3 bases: TGTGCCAGCAGTTATTTGGACAGCTCCTACGAGCAGTACTTC. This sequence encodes CASSYLDSSYEQYF.

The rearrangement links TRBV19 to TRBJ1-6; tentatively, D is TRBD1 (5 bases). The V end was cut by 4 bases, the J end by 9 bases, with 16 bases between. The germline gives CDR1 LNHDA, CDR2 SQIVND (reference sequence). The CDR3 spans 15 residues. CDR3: CASSTSGTWGSPLHF. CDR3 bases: TGTGCCAGTAGTACCTCCGGGACCTGGGGTTCACCCCTCCACTTT.

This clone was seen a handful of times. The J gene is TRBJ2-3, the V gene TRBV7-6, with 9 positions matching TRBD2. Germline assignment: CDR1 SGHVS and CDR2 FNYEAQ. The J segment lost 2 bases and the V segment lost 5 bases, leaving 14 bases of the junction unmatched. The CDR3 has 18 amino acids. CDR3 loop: CASSPLRRLAGPTDTQYF. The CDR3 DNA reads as TGTGCCAGCAGCCCCCTCCGGCGGCTAGCGGGGCCCACAGATACGCAGTATTTT.

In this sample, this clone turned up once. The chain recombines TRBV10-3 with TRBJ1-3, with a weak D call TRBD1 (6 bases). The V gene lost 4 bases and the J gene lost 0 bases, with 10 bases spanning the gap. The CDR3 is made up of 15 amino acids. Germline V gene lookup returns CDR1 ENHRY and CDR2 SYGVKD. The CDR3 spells CAISAGGVSGNTIYF. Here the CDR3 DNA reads TGTGCCATCAGTGCGGGGGGCGTCTCTGGAAACACCATATATTTT.